This T cell receptor (beta chain) was captured in a study of shared clonotypes between healthy human individuals (dated by TCRdb to between 2020 and 2021). In the study overall: Two women and a few men aged 18 to 49 years were included in the cohort. To estimate repertoire size and how much clonotypes are shared between individuals, the study performed deep sequencing of blood TCR repertoires from about 5 healthy adults. To increase sequencing depth and limit assay-specific biases, different laboratories used diverse techniques to prepare libraries and sequence TCR repertoires. Between about 0.8 and 8.9 billion PBMCs per donor were obtained by leukapheresis. The research as a whole found: Because the study included a small number of donors, the genetic and exposure-history diversity represented was limited. Sampling was restricted to blood, and TCR repertoires in tissues likely differ from the TCR repertoires found in blood. Based on pairwise subsampling, the degree of clonotype sharing among donors was expected to be affected by sequencing depth.

Using the deep immunoSEQ assay, multiplex PCR amplified TCR CDR3 regions from genomic DNA. For each cell subset, the extracted genomic DNA was distributed evenly across all wells of several immunoSEQ 96-well plates, and each plate served as one replicate. For unsorted PBMC, each replicate PCR was loaded with 300 ng genomic DNA, equivalent to some 27,000 T cell genomes. Genomic DNA from unsorted PBMC was sequenced over ten immunoSEQ deep assay plates. The purified libraries were quantified using a Qubit 3.0 fluorometer, sized with a Bioanalyzer 2100, and then quantified again using the KAPA Library Quantification kit. Every immunoSEQ 96-well plate was sequenced on a dedicated single-read 150-cycle Illumina NextSeq 550 flow cell. Regarding the original processing steps: Because the immunoSEQ output held only junctional sequences and lacked quality scores, the filtering could not match the filtering applied to full-length reads. Sequences were annotated with PyIR, a Python wrapper for IgBLAST v1.9, and V/J genes and CDR3 were assigned using IMGT germline references. Reads were removed for weak V/J assignments (E-value above 1e-6), missing CDR3, stop codons, out-of-frame junctions, or ambiguous translated residues. V3J clonotypes were defined as sequences sharing an identical inferred V gene, J gene, and CDR3 amino acid sequence. To compute the percentage overlap between repertoires, the number of shared unique clonotypes was divided by the size of the smaller repertoire. Repertoire richness was assessed with RTK rarefaction, the Chao1 estimator, and Recon v2.1 estimates of unobserved clonotypes. TCRdb holds this immuneACCESS table with in-frame rearrangements only. Some clones are missing; in checked studies, unresolved V genes explain under half, and the rest has no known cause. For V, J and clone size, that table is used; D and trimming come from the DNA. Here the sample has about 470,000 clones; about four fifths occur a single time. Around 13% of the sample is held by the ten biggest clonotypes.

In regard to this clone: Its cognate antigen has yet to be identified. Its ends do not fully match the called genes, so a read error is possible.

The donors were healthy, HIV-negative adults who had no recently reported acute infections or vaccinations. All donors were Caucasian adults living in Nashville, Tennessee, USA. For unsorted samples, some 90 million PBMCs were counted, and genomic DNA was extracted using the QIAamp DNA Blood Mini kit. Blood was collected by leukapheresis, and PBMCs were isolated by Ficoll-Histopaque density gradient centrifugation and then cryopreserved in liquid nitrogen vapor phase. The sample consisted of PBMCs. The receptor was derived from a woman in her 40s in good health. Some clones in this sample may be carry-over from other donors' samples.

At the DNA level, the sequence is TGTGCCAGCAGCCCACCGGGACTAGCGGGATCCTGCGAGCAGTACTTC. Its translation reads: CASSPPGLAGSCEQYF. The rearranged chain carries TRBV7-9 and TRBJ2-7; TRBD2 fits 13 bases in the junction. Including cysteine and phenylalanine, the CDR3 has 16 amino acids. The retained sequence is limited to the CDR3, 48 bases, with the frame set at the first base. CDR1 and CDR2, looked up from the germline V gene (reference sequence), are SEHNR and FQNEAQ. Extended through the reference TRBV7-9 and TRBJ2-7 proteins, this CDR3 yields the full variable domain: DTGVSQNPRHKITKRGQNVTFRCDPISEHNRLYWYRQTLGQGPEFLTYFQNEAQLEKSRLLSDRFSAERPKGSFSTLEIQRTEQGDSAMYLCASSPPGLAGSCEQYFGPGTRLTVT.